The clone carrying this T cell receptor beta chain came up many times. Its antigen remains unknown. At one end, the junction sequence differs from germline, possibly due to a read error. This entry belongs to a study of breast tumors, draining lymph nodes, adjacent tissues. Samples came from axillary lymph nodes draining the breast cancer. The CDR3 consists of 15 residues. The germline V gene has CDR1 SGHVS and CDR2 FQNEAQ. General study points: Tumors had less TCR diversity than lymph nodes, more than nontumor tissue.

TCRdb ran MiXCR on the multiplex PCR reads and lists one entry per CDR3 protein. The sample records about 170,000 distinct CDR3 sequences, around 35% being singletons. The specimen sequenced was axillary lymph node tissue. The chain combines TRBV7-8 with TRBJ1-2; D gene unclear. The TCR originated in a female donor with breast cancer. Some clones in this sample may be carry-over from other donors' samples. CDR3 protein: CASSLARIFNYGYPF. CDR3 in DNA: TGTGCCAGCAGCTTAGCGCGAATTTTTAACTATGGCTACCCCTTC.